This T cell receptor (beta chain) came from a study of blood T cell repertoires in COVID-19 (dated by TCRdb to the early 2020s). With regard to the full study: The collaborator samples originated in the United States, Italy and Spain and spanned the acute and convalescent phases of COVID-19. The prospective study material was composed of cDNA or gDNA derived from T cells, B-cell-depleted T cells, or PBMCs. Subjects who had been exposed to COVID-19, were actively infected with it, or had recovered from it provided the deeply sampled blood TCRbeta repertoires that made up the dataset. A freely available public database, intended as a resource for researchers studying the immune response to SARS-CoV-2, is where the repertoires were released. Samples were obtained from the ongoing ImmuneRACE study (first 160 participants) and from 1,254 subjects provided by 6 global collaborators. Nearly every sample came with metadata listing a de-identified subject ID, COVID-19 status, age in years and sex. HLA class I and class II types, where available, came from metadata supplied by the sample provider rather than from assay-based typing.

Participants in the prospective study were aged roughly 18 to 100 years, lived in 20 to 25 United States geographic areas, and enrolled through a virtual design. In the prospective study, cohorts were assigned on the basis of participant-reported clinical history obtained from a screening survey and a study questionnaire. ImmuneRACE Cohort 3 recovered participants were defined by two consecutive negative NP/OP PCR tests, healthcare professional clearance, or symptom resolution. Mobile phlebotomists in the prospective study collected whole blood, serum and a nasopharyngeal or oropharyngeal swab from every participant. Additional blood draws and questionnaires over an approximately 2-month period could optionally be provided by prospective study participants. Prospective study blood samples were shipped either frozen or at room temperature before DNA extraction. The CDR3 numbers 16 residues from cysteine through phenylalanine. Only the CDR3 region is kept as DNA, spanning 48 bases read in frame from base 1. After removal of 4 bases from V and 7 bases from J, the junction retains 5 bases not matched to a gene. Based on the germline V gene, the CDR1 and CDR2 sequences are MRHNA and SNTAGT.

TCRbeta CDR3 regions were amplified from genomic DNA by means of the immunoSEQ Assay, a bias-controlled multiplex PCR. The authors' pipeline ran thus. Within the assay, amplification of reference gene primers was used to estimate how many nucleated cells each sample contained. To quantify the absolute abundance of each unique TCRbeta CDR3 rearrangement, sequence reads were collapsed and filtered. For each sample, productive Simpson clonality was calculated as the square root of Simpson's diversity index over productive rearrangements. What TCRdb holds here is the immuneACCESS table cut down to in-frame rearrangements. Part of the clones is not present; checked against another copy, under half of the missing clones reflect an unresolved V gene, and the others are unexplained. V and J calls and clone size are those listed in that table; D and trimming were worked out from the DNA. The sample table shows fewer than 350,000 clones, and 70% to 90% are seen once. The ten largest make up more than 2% of the sample.

Study-wide conclusions, independent of this receptor: Clinical and demographic metadata were provided uncurated, with the amount varying by source and participant.

With regard to this clone: There is no known antigen for this receptor. Base qualities are missing; no much larger clone stands one base away.

Recombination connected TRBV6-4 to TRBJ2-1; the central 15 bases match TRBD2. This receptor was taken from a man aged 30 to 45 who had recovered from COVID-19. Sequenced input: PBMCs or T cells enriched from blood (not recorded which). The CDR3 is CASSGGLAGGRNEQFF. The sequenced DNA is TGTGCCAGCAGTGGGGGACTAGCGGGGGGACGTAATGAGCAGTTCTTC.